This T cell receptor (beta chain) originates from a study of cytomegalovirus exposure and HLA in healthy donors. The trim removed 5 bases at V and 0 bases at J, leaving 8 bases unmatched. The CDR3 extends over 16 amino acids. The germline CDR1 and CDR2 sequences are SGHVS and FNYEAQ. PCR amplification relied on 60 Vbeta primers (plus 13 Jbeta primers). Clones were sequenced by immunoSEQ multiplex PCR, and TCRdb holds only the in-frame ones, with some missing. Seen here are over 100,000 clones, over 75% observed once, and the top ten hold approximately 5%. V gene TRBV7-6 combines with J gene TRBJ2-3; 7 nucleotides align to TRBD1. Material for sequencing was PBMCs. The TCR sequence derives from a man aged 30 to 39 in good health and CMV-seronegative. This chain's CDR3 is CASSPGQFRSTDTQYF. As DNA, the CDR3 is TGTGCCAGCAGCCCGGGACAGTTCAGAAGCACAGATACGCAGTATTTT. Full variable domain (remainder filled in from reference TRBV7-6 and TRBJ2-3): GAGVSQSPRYKVTKRGQDVALRCDPISGHVSLYWYRQALGQGPEFLTYFNYEAQQDKSGLPNDRFSAERPEGSISTLTIQRTEQRDSAMYRCASSPGQFRSTDTQYFGPGTRLTVL.